The T cell receptor (beta chain) described here comes from a study of blood T cell repertoires in COVID-19. Study-level background: Collection of acute and convalescent COVID-19 samples took place in the United States, Italy and Spain. Sources were T cells, B-cell-depleted T cells, or PBMCs; the material itself was cDNA or gDNA.

V was pared by 5 bases and J by 8 bases, with 12 bases between. Germline lookup yields CDR1 SGHVS and CDR2 FQNEAQ. The CDR3 sequence is 12 residues long. Original processing methods: Amplification of reference gene primers was used by the study to estimate nucleated cell counts. Measured with immunoSEQ multiplex PCR; TCRdb has only the in-frame clones, and not every one. V and J calls and clone size are given by that table; D and trimming were obtained from the DNA. The table has 150,000 to 200,000 clones, about nine tenths seen once. This clonotype originated in a man in his sixties with active or convalescent COVID-19. V is TRBV7-8 and J is TRBJ1-1; D gene ambiguous. Specimen: peripheral blood. The CDR3 sequence is CASSPIPKEAFF. CDR3 DNA sequence: TGTGCCAGCAGCCCGATACCTAAAGAAGCTTTCTTT.